This TCR beta chain was recovered during a study of T cell responses to AZD1222 COVID-19 vaccine. On the study more broadly: Pooled together were second doses at about 4 or about 12 weeks.

There are 13 residues in the CDR3. With V trimmed by 4 bases and J by 4 bases, 5 bases remained unmatched. Germline lookup yields CDR1 SGHRS and CDR2 YFSETQ. Overall study findings and caveats: White British people made up most donors, females outnumbered males, and clonal diversity was possibly underestimated. The span of vaccine-associated CD4 TCRs extended across spike, with dominance at 160-218 and 743-854. An increase in Spike-specific TCR breadth and depth was observed after two AZD1222 doses.

Remarks on this clone: The antigen is undetermined.

The protocol was immunoSEQ multiplex PCR, while the TCRdb copy is restricted to in-frame clones and leaves out a portion. In the table there are about 90,000 clones, approximately 91% of which are singletons. The clonotype was recovered from an adult in good health. The chain employs TRBV5-1 and TRBJ2-7, with 7 bases lining up with TRBD1. The material was peripheral blood, obtained on day 0 of AZD1222 vaccination. Written as DNA, the CDR3 is TGCGCCAGCAGCCATGGACAGGATTACGAGCAGTACTTC. Amino acid sequence: CASSHGQDYEQYF.